Each of the 30 T cell receptor beta chains below was sequenced from the same sample in a study of cytomegalovirus exposure and HLA in healthy donors. Produced via immunoSEQ multiplex PCR; TCRdb's table is partial and in-frame only. The sample carries about 250,000 clones, roughly 84% recorded once. Sequenced input: PBMCs. These receptors all come from a man aged 18 to 30 in good health and CMV-seropositive.

This chain uses TRBV6-5 with TRBJ1-2; 7 nucleotides align to TRBD1. The trim removed 4 bases at V and 4 bases at J, leaving 6 bases unmatched. Germline V gene lookup returns CDR1 MNHEY and CDR2 SVGAGI. CDR3 length: 14 residues. The CDR3 nucleotides are TGTGCCAGCAGTTTCTTAACAGGGGCCTATGGCTACACCTTC. Protein sequence: CASSFLTGAYGYTF.

Note on this clone: Mismatch with germline at one junction end may stem from a read error. The chain is built from TRBV18 and TRBJ1-5, with D uncertain. Looked up from germline, CDR1 is KGHSH and CDR2 is LQKENI. The CDR3 has 13 residues. The chain's CDR3 is CASSPVSDQPQHF. In nucleotides, the CDR3 is TGTGCCAGCTCACCAGTTAGCGATCAGCCCCAGCATTTT.

The chain is built from TRBV9 and TRBJ2-7; D ambiguous. Germline CDR1 and CDR2: SGDLS and YYNGEE. The CDR3 consists of 15 residues. V was clipped by 0 bases and J by 2 bases, with 12 bases between them. CDR3 protein: CASSVGPGTTYEQYF. CDR3 DNA: TGTGCCAGCAGCGTAGGTCCCGGAACCACCTACGAGCAGTACTTC.

This rearrangement joins TRBV5-1 to TRBJ2-3; D uncertain. CDR1 and CDR2 (germline): SGHRS, YFSETQ. V lost 1 base and J 1 base, leaving 7 bases between the germline ends. This CDR3 has 14 residues. The CDR3, as DNA: TGCGCCAGCAGCTTGTCCAGCGGCACAGATACGCAGTATTTT. Its protein product is CASSLSSGTDTQYF.

The V gene is TRBV10-3, the J gene TRBJ2-3; D remains ambiguous. CDR3 length: 12 residues. Trimming stripped 3 bases from V and 4 bases from J, with 5 bases between. Germline V lookup: CDR1 ENHRY, CDR2 SYGVKD. The CDR3 sequence: CAISDGSDTQYF. CDR3 DNA: TGTGCCATCAGTGACGGTTCAGATACGCAGTATTTT.

The gene calls are TRBV30 and TRBJ2-5; D unresolved. Germline assignment: CDR1 GTSNPN and CDR2 SVGIG (reference sequence). Trimming cost V 1 base and J 2 bases, with 11 bases left between them. The length of the CDR3 is 14 residues. CDR3 in DNA: TGTGCCTGGAGTGGGGTGGCGTTACAAGAGACCCAGTACTTC. Translated: CAWSGVALQETQYF.

V usage is TRBV28 and J usage is TRBJ2-2, with TRBD1 as a possible D gene (6 bases). Germline V gene lookup returns CDR1 MDHEN and CDR2 SYDVKM. This CDR3 has 13 residues. With 10 bases removed from V and 1 base from J, the gap between germline ends came to 10 bases. CDR3 region: CATTGVNTGELFF. The CDR3 DNA is TGTGCCACGACAGGCGTGAACACCGGGGAGCTGTTTTTT. Full variable domain (remainder filled in from reference TRBV28 and TRBJ2-2): DVKVTQSSRYLVKRTGEKVFLECVQDMDHENMFWYRQDPGLGLRLIYFSYDVKMKEKGDIPEGYSVSREKKERFSLILESASTNQTSMYLCATTGVNTGELFFGEGSRLTVL.

The rearrangement uses TRBV4-2 and TRBJ2-2; maybe TRBD1 (6 bases). Trimming took off 5 bases at V and 2 bases at J, with 9 bases between the two ends. This CDR3 is built from 14 residues. CDR1 and CDR2 from the germline V gene are LGHNA and YNFKEQ. CDR3 loop: CASSWTENTGELFF. CDR3 bases: TGTGCCAGCAGCTGGACAGAAAACACCGGGGAGCTGTTTTTT.

V gene TRBV6-1 combines with J gene TRBJ1-2, with D perhaps matching TRBD1 (5 bases). Germline CDR1 is MNHNS and CDR2 is SASEGT. The CDR3 is 14 amino acids. V dropped 0 bases and J dropped 7 bases, with 12 bases sitting between them. CDR3 amino acids: CASSEAGEFGGYTF. In nucleotides, the CDR3 is TGTGCCAGCAGTGAAGCGGGGGAATTTGGTGGCTACACCTTC.

V usage is TRBV7-2 and J usage is TRBJ2-5; 9 bases fit TRBD2. Trimming cost V 2 bases and J 4 bases; bases outside gene matches: 2. Germline lookup yields CDR1 SGHTA and CDR2 FQGNSA. The CDR3 consists of 14 residues. CDR3 residues: CASSLRTSAETQYF. CDR3 coding DNA: TGTGCCAGCAGCTTAAGGACTAGCGCAGAGACCCAGTACTTC.

The chain employs TRBV6-1 and TRBJ1-2; 12 bases agree with TRBD1. The CDR3 loop spans 14 amino acids. Germline values: CDR1 MNHNS, CDR2 SASEGT. Trimming at V came to 6 bases and at J to 8 bases, leaving 7 bases not matched to a gene. This CDR3 reads CASRTGTGGEGYTF. Here the CDR3 DNA reads TGTGCCAGCAGGACCGGGACAGGGGGCGAAGGCTACACCTTC.

The chain carries TRBV7-2 and TRBJ1-1; D remains unclear. CDR1 is SGHTA, CDR2 FQGNSA, per germline. With 5 bases removed from V and 2 bases from J, the gap between germline ends came to 6 bases. This CDR3 is 12 amino acids long. CDR3 nucleotide sequence: TGTGCCAGCAGCCACCCAAACACTGAAGCTTTCTTT. This codes for CASSHPNTEAFF.

V and J are TRBV9 and TRBJ2-3; TRBD1 might be the D (6 bases). V dropped 0 bases and J dropped 3 bases, with 20 bases sitting between them. Germline CDR1 reads SGDLS; CDR2 reads YYNGEE. The CDR3 totals 18 residues. This chain's CDR3 is CASSVATGTLGFTDTQYF. The CDR3 nucleotides read TGTGCCAGCAGCGTAGCTACGGGGACACTTGGGTTTACAGATACGCAGTATTTT.

The chain couples TRBV6-1 to TRBJ1-2; possible D gene TRBD1, 6 bases. There are 15 residues in the CDR3. Germline V gene lookup returns CDR1 MNHNS and CDR2 SASEGT. V dropped 0 bases and J dropped 3 bases, with 11 bases sitting between them. This chain's CDR3 is CASSEAGQQYYGYTF. CDR3 in DNA: TGTGCCAGCAGTGAAGCAGGACAGCAGTACTATGGCTACACCTTC.

The chain combines TRBV5-6 with TRBJ2-5; 7 positions match TRBD1. The CDR3 covers 13 residues. Trimming at V came to 4 bases and at J to 4 bases, leaving 4 bases not matched to a gene. CDR1 SGHDT and CDR2 YYEEEE come from the germline V gene. DNA of the CDR3: TGTGCCAGCAGCGAGGGGGCGACAGAGACCCAGTACTTC. Its protein product is CASSEGATETQYF.

The J gene is TRBJ1-5, the V gene TRBV6-6; the D is unclear. The CDR3 length is 15 residues. V shed 2 bases and J shed 4 bases, with 12 bases lying between them. CDR1 is MNHNY, CDR2 SVGAGI, per germline (reference sequence). Written as DNA, the CDR3 is TGTGCCAGCAGTTACAGGGTTGTTGGAAATCAGCCCCAGCATTTT. It specifies CASSYRVVGNQPQHF.

The V and J genes are TRBV11-2 and TRBJ2-5; the D is unclear. This CDR3 contains 14 residues. V lost 2 bases to trimming and J lost 5 bases, with 12 bases between them. Germline lookup yields CDR1 SGHAT and CDR2 FQNNGV. CDR3 sequence reads: CASSLTTPGETQYF. CDR3 in DNA: TGTGCCAGCAGCTTAACCACCCCCGGGGAGACCCAGTACTTC.

The genes are TRBV4-1 and TRBJ2-1; 9 positions agree with TRBD1. Unmatched junction bases numbered 7, after V lost 2 bases and J lost 2 bases. Germline V lookup: CDR1 MGHRA, CDR2 YSYEKL. This CDR3 region has 17 residues. Here the CDR3 DNA reads TGCGCCAGCAGCCAATACCCGGGACAGGGTACCTACAATGAGCAGTTCTTC. Protein product: CASSQYPGQGTYNEQFF.

J is TRBJ2-1 and V is TRBV28; D is undetermined. Per germline, CDR1 MDHEN and CDR2 SYDVKM. The CDR3 covers 13 residues. Trimming stripped 4 bases from V and 7 bases from J, with 11 bases between. Here the CDR3 reads CASSYRLLNEQFF. DNA for the CDR3: TGTGCCAGCAGTTACCGGCTTTTGAATGAGCAGTTCTTC.

The rearrangement links TRBV7-9 to TRBJ2-7; 15 bases fit TRBD2. Germline CDR1 and CDR2: SEHNR and FQNEAQ (reference sequence). The CDR3 spans 19 residues. V gave up 2 bases and J gave up 0 bases; unmatched junction bases: 8. CDR3 in DNA: TGTGCCAGCAGCTTATGGTTTGGGACTAGCGGGGGGAGCTCCTACGAGCAGTACTTC. Protein sequence: CASSLWFGTSGGSSYEQYF. Supplemented by reference TRBV7-9 and TRBJ2-7, the full variable domain reads DTGVSQNPRHKITKRGQNVTFRCDPISEHNRLYWYRQTLGQGPEFLTYFQNEAQLEKSRLLSDRFSAERPKGSFSTLEIQRTEQGDSAMYLCASSLWFGTSGGSSYEQYFGPGTRLTVT.

V is TRBV19 and J is TRBJ2-1; 8 nucleotides agree with TRBD2. The CDR3 is made up of 15 amino acids. Trimming cost V 3 bases and J 9 bases; bases outside gene matches: 10. CDR1 is LNHDA and CDR2 is SQIVND in the germline V gene (reference sequence). CDR3 sequence (DNA): TGTGCCAGTAGTATCTCGGGACTAGGGCCCCTTGAGCAGTTCTTC. Protein product: CASSISGLGPLEQFF.

The rearrangement joins TRBV7-6 to TRBJ2-2; the D call may be TRBD1 or TRBD2 (5 bases each). Trimming took off 5 bases at V and 1 base at J, with 11 bases between the two ends. The germline V gene has CDR1 SGHVS and CDR2 FNYEAQ. The CDR3 runs to 15 residues. The CDR3 spells CASSPGLLNTGELFF. The CDR3 DNA reads TGTGCCAGCAGCCCGGGGCTTTTGAACACCGGGGAGCTGTTTTTT.

The chain recombines TRBV19 with TRBJ1-4; no definite D call. Per the germline V gene, CDR1 is LNHDA and CDR2 is SQIVND (reference sequence). Trimming took 0 bases from V and 2 from J, leaving 16 bases between them. The CDR3 sequence is 18 residues long. In DNA form, the CDR3 reads TGTGCCAGTAGTATAGATCCCCCGGCCTCGGCGACTAATGAAAAACTGTTTTTT. Amino acid sequence: CASSIDPPASATNEKLFF.

The chain links TRBV6-6 to TRBJ2-1, with unresolved D. Germline CDR1 is MNHNY and CDR2 is SVGAGI (reference sequence). V lost 2 bases and J lost 7, with 6 bases in between. This CDR3 is built from 12 residues. The CDR3 loop reads CASSYDLNEQFF. The CDR3 DNA sequence: TGTGCCAGCAGTTACGATTTAAATGAGCAGTTCTTC.

This clone was recorded only once. The gene calls are TRBV4-1 and TRBJ1-1, with D hard to call. The CDR3 is 13 amino acids. Germline CDR1 is MGHRA and CDR2 is YSYEKL. Trimming took off 3 bases at V and 1 base at J, with 6 bases between the two ends. The CDR3 nucleotides read TGCGCCAGCAGCCAGGGGAAGAACACTGAAGCTTTCTTT. It translates to CASSQGKNTEAFF.

The rearrangement links TRBV7-2 to TRBJ2-2, with 8 bases lining up with TRBD2. V shed 1 base, J shed 7 bases, and the junction held 5 bases outside the gene matches. Germline V gene sequence: CDR1 SGHTA, CDR2 FQGNSA. The CDR3 is 15 residues long. The CDR3 reads CASSLEGLAVGELFF. DNA of the CDR3: TGTGCCAGCAGCTTAGAAGGACTAGCCGTCGGGGAGCTGTTTTTT.

This sequence joins TRBV6-1 and TRBJ1-5; TRBD1 is a possible D gene (5 bases). The germline V gene encodes CDR1 MNHNS and CDR2 SASEGT. V gave up 4 bases and J gave up 0 bases, with 13 bases separating them. The CDR3 totals 16 residues. The CDR3 reads CASSAGTGYSNQPQHF. The CDR3 region has the DNA TGTGCCAGCAGTGCGGGGACGGGATATAGCAATCAGCCCCAGCATTTT.

The rearrangement uses TRBV11-2 and TRBJ1-2, with D possibly TRBD1 on 5 matching bases. The CDR3 has 13 amino acids. Germline CDR1 is SGHAT and CDR2 is FQNNGV. V was shortened by 5 bases and J by 6 bases, with 13 bases between the two germline ends. The CDR3 bases are TGTGCCAGCAGCCCGACCAGGGAGCATGGCTACACCTTC. Its protein is CASSPTREHGYTF.

The chain uses TRBV6-5 and TRBJ1-2, with a possible D match to TRBD1 (5 bases). Germline CDR1 and CDR2: MNHEY and SVGAGI. Trimming stripped 4 bases from V and 2 bases from J, with 17 bases between. The CDR3 is 16 amino acids. The chain's CDR3 is CASSSGRGTLNYGYTF. The CDR3 bases are TGTGCCAGCAGTTCCGGGCGCGGGACGCTCAACTATGGCTACACCTTC.

The chain is built from TRBV5-4 and TRBJ2-7; 8 nucleotides match TRBD1. V lost 0 bases, J lost 6 bases, and 8 bases stayed unmatched. The germline V gene encodes CDR1 SGHNT and CDR2 YYREEE (reference sequence). The CDR3 has 15 residues. The CDR3 is CASSLGTGKSTEQYF. The CDR3 nucleotides read TGTGCCAGCAGCTTGGGGACAGGGAAATCCACCGAGCAGTACTTC. Full variable domain (remainder filled in from reference TRBV5-4 and TRBJ2-7): ETGVTQSPTHLIKTRGQQVTLRCSSQSGHNTVSWYQQALGQGPQFIFQYYREEENGRGNFPPRFSGLQFPNYSSELNVNALELDDSALYLCASSLGTGKSTEQYFGPGTRLTVT.